This entry describes one T cell receptor beta chain. This specimen belongs to a study of blood T cell repertoires in COVID-19. Study overall: The analysed material was cDNA or gDNA that came from T cells, B-cell-depleted T cells, or PBMCs.

The germline V gene has CDR1 MNHEY and CDR2 SVGAGI. CDR3 size: 14 residues. The V and J ends lost 2 bases and 4 bases, in that order; junction bases with no gene match: 1. The method was immunoSEQ multiplex PCR; TCRdb's version includes in-frame clones alone and lacks a portion of them. The repertoire includes 65,000 to 85,000 clones, roughly 89% of them detected once, and 8% to 10% sits in the top ten. Specimen: peripheral blood. The chain uses TRBV6-5 and TRBJ2-2; 7 bases align to TRBD1. The receptor comes from a man aged 50 to 59 with active COVID-19. The DNA of the CDR3 is TGTGCCAGCAGTTACCGGGACAGCACCGGGGAGCTGTTTTTT. Encoded protein: CASSYRDSTGELFF.